Sequencing of this T cell receptor beta chain was carried out in a study of T-cell memory formation after mild COVID-19. In the study overall: Largely, TCR clusters stayed within a single donor.

On this clonotype: Its target is not known.

Notes on the study in general: Whereas later expanders leaned CD4+, clones contracting day 15 to 85 showed a balanced CD4/CD8 makeup.

The germline gives CDR1 SGHTA, CDR2 FQGNSA. The CDR3 is 17 residues long. V was clipped by 4 bases and J by 7 bases, with 22 bases between them. One entry per CDR3 protein results from TCRdb running MiXCR on the 5' RACE reads. There are fewer than 700,000 distinct CDR3 sequences in the sample; under 20% occur only once, and more than 10% lies in the top ten. The sequence derives from an adult woman who had mild COVID-19 (a few samples of this study predate the infection). Cell type and time point are not known. The chain recombines TRBV7-2 with TRBJ2-2; D might be TRBD2 (7 bases). The specimen sequenced was PBMCs or a T cell subset sorted from them (not recorded which). The DNA of the CDR3 is TGTGCCAGCAGCTATATTGTAGGGGGAGGGCCAGGCGGGGAGCTGTTTTTT. Its protein is CASSYIVGGGPGGELFF.